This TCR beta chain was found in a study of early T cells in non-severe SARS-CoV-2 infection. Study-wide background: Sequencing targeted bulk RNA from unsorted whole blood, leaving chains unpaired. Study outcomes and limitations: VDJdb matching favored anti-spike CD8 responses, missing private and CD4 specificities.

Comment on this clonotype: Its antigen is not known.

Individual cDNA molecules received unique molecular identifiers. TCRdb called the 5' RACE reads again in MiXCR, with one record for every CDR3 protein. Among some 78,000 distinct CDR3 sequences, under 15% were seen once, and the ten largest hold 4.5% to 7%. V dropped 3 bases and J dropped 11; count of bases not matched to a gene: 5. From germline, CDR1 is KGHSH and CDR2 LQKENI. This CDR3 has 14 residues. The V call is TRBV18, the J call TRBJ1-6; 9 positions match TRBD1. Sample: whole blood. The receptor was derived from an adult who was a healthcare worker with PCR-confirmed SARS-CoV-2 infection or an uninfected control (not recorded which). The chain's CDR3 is CASSPGTGNPPLHF. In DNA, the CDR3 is TGTGCCAGCTCACCCGGGACAGGGAATCCACCCCTCCACTTT.